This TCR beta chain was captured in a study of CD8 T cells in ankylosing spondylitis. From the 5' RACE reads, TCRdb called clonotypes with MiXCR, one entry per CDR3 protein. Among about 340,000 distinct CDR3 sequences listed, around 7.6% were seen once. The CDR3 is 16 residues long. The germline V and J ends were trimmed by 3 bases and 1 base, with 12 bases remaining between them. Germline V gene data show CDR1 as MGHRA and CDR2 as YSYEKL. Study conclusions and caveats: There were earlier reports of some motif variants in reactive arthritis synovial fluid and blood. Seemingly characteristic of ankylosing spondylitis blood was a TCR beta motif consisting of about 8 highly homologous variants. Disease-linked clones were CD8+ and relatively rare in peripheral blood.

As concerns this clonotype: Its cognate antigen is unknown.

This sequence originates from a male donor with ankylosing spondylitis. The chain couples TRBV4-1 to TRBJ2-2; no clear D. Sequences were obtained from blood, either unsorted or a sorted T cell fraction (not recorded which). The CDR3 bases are TGCGCCAGCAGCCAGAGCGCAACCTTGAACACCGGGGAGCTGTTTTTT. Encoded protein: CASSQSATLNTGELFF.